Sequencing of this TCR beta chain was carried out in a study of T cell responses to AZD1222 COVID-19 vaccine. With regard to this clone: Antigen: not known.

Study results and limitations: Reportedly, close to half of spike-specific TCRs are directed against unmutated variant regions. Clonal diversity may have been underestimated in mostly white British donors. Breadth and depth of Spike-specific TCRs rose after two AZD1222 doses. No repertoire was sampled before or during the peak T cell response, only after it.

V trimming: 3 bases; J trimming: 1 base; junction bases outside the gene matches: 3. CDR3 length: 14 residues. Germline V lookup: CDR1 DFQATT, CDR2 SNEGSKA (reference sequence). Sequencing was performed with immunoSEQ multiplex PCR; in TCRdb, only in-frame clones are kept and a portion is missing. Counted here are 90,000 to 95,000 clones, 70% to 90% occurring once; the ten biggest clones make up around 10%. The chain carries TRBV20-1 and TRBJ2-5, with 9 bases that match TRBD2. The sequencing used peripheral blood, collected 28 days after the second AZD1222 dose. This receptor was obtained from an adult who received the AZD1222 COVID-19 vaccine. CDR3 sequence: CSASSSGVQETQYF. DNA for the CDR3: TGCAGTGCTAGTTCTAGCGGGGTCCAAGAGACCCAGTACTTC.